Below are 18 T cell receptor beta chains sequenced from a single sample in a study of identical twins (dated by TCRdb to 2016 to 2018). Receptors were amplified or captured by 5' RACE. Sequenced on an Illumina HiSeq 2000. TCRdb trimmed public reads at Q25 via fastp, called clones via MiXCR and kept in-frame beta chains. Each record represents a unique CDR3 protein, reported with the most common genes and DNA among its rows. The sample yields around 250,000 distinct CDR3 sequences; approximately 7% were counted once. In total, the top ten clones hold approximately 3.7% of the sample. These records were also assigned to another study, of yellow fever vaccine responses in identical twins.

The sample taken for sequencing was memory (CD45RO+) T cells sorted from blood. What this sample's cell subset or site label stands for: CD45RO+ enriched T cells. The receptor set was obtained from a woman aged 18-29 years in good health.

The table lists this clonotype with many counts. This sequence joins TRBV20-1 and TRBJ2-1; D ambiguous. The CDR3 sequence is 14 residues long. From germline, CDR1 is DFQATT and CDR2 SNEGSKA (reference sequence). The ends were cut back, 6 bases at V and 5 bases at J, with 17 bases in the middle. CDR3 loop: CSANNGNANNEQFF. DNA for the CDR3: TGCAGTGCAAACAACGGTAATGCAAACAATGAGCAGTTCTTC.

In this sample, this clonotype turned up many times. The chain links TRBV5-1 to TRBJ2-7; the D call may be TRBD1 or TRBD2 (5 bases each). The V end lost 0 bases, the J end lost 3 bases, and 7 bases lay between the germline ends. The CDR3 spans 13 residues. CDR1 is SGHRS and CDR2 is YFSETQ in the germline V gene. The CDR3 here is CASSLGDGYEQYV. CDR3 nucleotide sequence: TGCGCCAGCAGCTTGGGGGACGGCTACGAGCAGTACGTC.

J is TRBJ1-1 and V is TRBV29-1, with 9 bases fitting TRBD1. Germline CDR1 is SQVTM and CDR2 is ANQGSEA. V shed 4 bases, J shed 4 bases, and the junction held 10 bases outside the gene matches. The CDR3 runs to 15 residues. Here the CDR3 reads CSVVPGTGLATEAFF. The CDR3 DNA reads TGCAGCGTTGTCCCCGGGACAGGGTTGGCCACTGAAGCTTTCTTT.

This clonotype was detected only a few times. The V and J genes are TRBV7-9 and TRBJ1-1; D is unclear. There are 12 residues in the CDR3. V lost 5 bases, J lost 5 bases, and 9 bases lay in between. Germline CDR1 SEHNR, CDR2 FQNEAQ (reference sequence). The CDR3 sequence: CASSPLWTEAFF. CDR3 bases: TGTGCCAGCAGCCCTTTGTGGACTGAAGCTTTCTTT.

The table lists this clonotype with a few counts. Written as DNA, the CDR3 is TGTGCCAGCAGTTTAGGGGCAGGGGGCGCAGATACGCAGTATTTT. Protein sequence: CASSLGAGGADTQYF. V and J are TRBV12-3 or TRBV12-4 and TRBJ2-3, with 8 bases matching TRBD1. CDR3 length equals 15 residues. Trimming at V came to 1 base and at J to 4 bases, leaving 4 bases not matched to a gene.

The chain couples TRBV20-1 to TRBJ2-7, with a weak D call TRBD2 (6 bases). The length of the CDR3 is 12 residues. Trimming took off 3 bases at V and 2 bases at J, with 8 bases between the two ends. Germline assignment: CDR1 DFQATT and CDR2 SNEGSKA (reference sequence). CDR3 in DNA: TGCAGTGCTAGGAGACTAGCCTACGAGCAGTACGTC. Protein: CSARRLAYEQYV.

This clonotype was seen a handful of times. This rearrangement joins TRBV3-1 to TRBJ2-3, with TRBD2 as a possible D gene (5 bases). Germline assignment: CDR1 LGHDT and CDR2 YNNKEL (reference sequence). This CDR3 contains 16 residues. Trimming took off 3 bases at V and 1 base at J, with 14 bases between the two ends. In DNA form, the CDR3 reads TGTGCCAGCAGCCACGTACTAGGAAGGGGCACAGATACGCAGTATTTT. It codes for CASSHVLGRGTDTQYF.

Many counts were recorded for this clonotype. This sequence joins TRBV6-5 and TRBJ1-6, with D perhaps TRBD1 (5 bases). Trimming stripped 0 bases from V and 5 bases from J, with 11 bases between. CDR1 and CDR2 (germline): MNHEY, SVGAGI. The CDR3 is 16 amino acids. The CDR3 DNA is TGTGCCAGCAGTTACTCCGGCAGGGCCAATAATTCACCCCTCCACTTT. It codes for CASSYSGRANNSPLHF.

This clonotype was seen ten or more times. The rearrangement joins TRBV27 to TRBJ2-7; TRBD2 matches 11 bases. This CDR3 comprises 15 residues. V lost 5 bases and J lost 4; bases outside the gene matches: 7. Germline CDR1 MNHEY, CDR2 SMNVEV (reference sequence). CDR3 bases: TGTGCCAGCAGTCTATTTAGCGGGAGGGGGTACGAGCAGTACTTC. This codes for CASSLFSGRGYEQYF.

This clonotype was counted between two and nine times. V usage is TRBV20-1 and J usage is TRBJ2-3, with a tentative D call TRBD2 (6 bases). The CDR3 has 15 residues. In germline, CDR1 is DFQATT, CDR2 SNEGSKA (reference sequence). V shed 6 bases and J shed 5 bases, with 21 bases lying between them. CDR3 coding DNA: TGCAGTGCAACCCCTGCGTGGGGGGTCGGAGATACGCAGTATTTT. Translated: CSATPAWGVGDTQYF.

The table lists this clonotype with a few counts. This chain links TRBV13 with TRBJ1-1, with unresolved D. The CDR3 is made up of 15 amino acids. Trimming cost V 1 base and J 3 bases, with 12 bases left between them. Germline CDR1 PRHDT, CDR2 FYEKMQ (reference sequence). In DNA, the CDR3 is TGTGCCAGCAGCTTAGTCTCTATCCGGCACACTGAAGCTTTCTTT. Translated: CASSLVSIRHTEAFF. Supplemented by reference TRBV13 and TRBJ1-1, the full variable domain reads AAGVIQSPRHLIKEKRETATLKCYPIPRHDTVYWYQQGPGQDPQFLISFYEKMQSDKGSIPDRFSAQQFSDYHSELNMSSLELGDSALYFCASSLVSIRHTEAFFGQGTRLTVV.

The rearrangement uses TRBV20-1 and TRBJ2-1; 7 bases match TRBD2. V trimming: 6 bases; J trimming: 5 bases; junction bases outside the gene matches: 10. The germline gives CDR1 DFQATT, CDR2 SNEGSKA (reference sequence). The CDR3 runs 14 residues. The CDR3 sequence: CSARRASGNNEQFF. DNA for the CDR3: TGCAGTGCGAGAAGGGCTAGCGGTAACAATGAGCAGTTCTTC.

This clonotype was seen ten or more times. The gene calls are TRBV25-1 and TRBJ2-2; perhaps D is TRBD1 or TRBD2 (5 bases each). This CDR3 region has 18 residues. Germline V CDR1 and CDR2: MGHDK, SYGVNS. Trimming took off 1 base at V and 4 bases at J, with 19 bases between the two ends. CDR3 in DNA: TGTGCCAGCAGTGAATTGTCCGGCAGGGAGTTCGGCACCGGGGAGCTGTTTTTT. Amino acid sequence: CASSELSGREFGTGELFF.

There are many counts of this clonotype. The junction departs from germline at one end; a sequencing error may be responsible. The chain links TRBV28 to TRBJ2-7; D might be TRBD2 (6 bases). Germline V gives CDR1 MDHEN, CDR2 SYDVKM. This CDR3 contains 13 residues. CDR3 bases: TGCGCCAGCAGCTTGGAGGGTCCCTACGAGCAGTACTTC. It codes for CASSLEGPYEQYF.

Comments on this clonotype: One base away lies a much larger clone, so this may be a sequencing read error. The chain joins TRBV5-1 to TRBJ2-1; 10 nucleotides match TRBD2. This CDR3 spans 15 amino acids. CDR1 is SGHRS and CDR2 is YFSETQ in the germline V gene. After removal of 0 bases from V and 9 bases from J, the junction contained 6 bases not matched to a gene. In DNA form, the CDR3 reads TGCGCCAGCAGCTTGGAAGCGGGGGGGCTGATTGAGCAGTTCTTC. This sequence encodes CASSLEAGGLIEQFF. The full variable domain, completed using reference TRBV5-1 and TRBJ2-1, is KAGVTQTPRYLIKTRGQQVTLSCSPISGHRSVSWYQQTPGQGLQFLFEYFSETQRNKGNFPGRFSGRQFSNSRSEMNVSTLELGDSALYLCASSLEAGGLIEQFFGPGTRLTVL.

This clonotype has a count of ten or more. The V gene is TRBV12-3 or TRBV12-4, the J gene TRBJ1-1; 8 bases agree with TRBD1. The CDR3 consists of 16 residues. V trimming: 3 bases; J trimming: 1 base; junction bases outside the gene matches: 7. CDR3 bases: TGTGCCAGCAGTTTGGGACAGGCGAACGGGAACACTGAAGCTTTCTTT. Its protein product is CASSLGQANGNTEAFF.

The table lists this clonotype with many counts. J is TRBJ2-2 and V is TRBV18; D gene uncertain. The CDR3 totals 15 residues. From germline, CDR1 is KGHSH and CDR2 LQKENI. The germline V and J ends were trimmed by 0 bases and 0 bases, with 5 bases remaining between them. CDR3 in DNA: TGTGCCAGCTCACCACCTTCCTCGAACACCGGGGAGCTGTTTTTT. It codes for CASSPPSSNTGELFF.

There are a few counts of this clonotype. V is TRBV6-2 or TRBV6-3 and J is TRBJ1-4; D uncertain. V was pared by 8 bases and J by 8 bases, with 18 bases between. This CDR3 has 14 residues. Germline CDR1 is MNHEY and CDR2 is SVGEGT. CDR3 sequence: CASRPGTGREKLFF. The CDR3 DNA reads TGTGCCAGCCGCCCCGGCACCGGGAGGGAAAAACTGTTTTTT.